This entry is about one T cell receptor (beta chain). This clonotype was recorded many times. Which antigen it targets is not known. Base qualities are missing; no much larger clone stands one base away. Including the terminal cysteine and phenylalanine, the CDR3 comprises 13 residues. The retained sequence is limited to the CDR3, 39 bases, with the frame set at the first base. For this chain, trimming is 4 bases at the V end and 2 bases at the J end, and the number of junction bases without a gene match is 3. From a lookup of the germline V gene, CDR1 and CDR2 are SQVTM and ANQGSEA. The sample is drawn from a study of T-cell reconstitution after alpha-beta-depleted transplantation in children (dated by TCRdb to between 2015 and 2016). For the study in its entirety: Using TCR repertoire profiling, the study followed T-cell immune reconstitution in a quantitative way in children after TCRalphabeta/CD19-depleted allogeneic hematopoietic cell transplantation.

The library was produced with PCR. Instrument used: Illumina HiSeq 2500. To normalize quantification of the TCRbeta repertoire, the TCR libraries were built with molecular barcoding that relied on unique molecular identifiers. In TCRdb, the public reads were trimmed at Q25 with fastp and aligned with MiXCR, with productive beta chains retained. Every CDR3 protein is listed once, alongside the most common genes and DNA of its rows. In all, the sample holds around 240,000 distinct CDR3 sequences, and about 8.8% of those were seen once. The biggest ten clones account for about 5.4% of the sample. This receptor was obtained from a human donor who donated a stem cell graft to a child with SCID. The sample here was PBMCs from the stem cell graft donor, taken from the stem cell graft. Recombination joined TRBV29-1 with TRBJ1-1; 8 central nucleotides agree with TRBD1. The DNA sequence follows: TGCAGCGTTGTGGGGACAGGAAACACTGAAGCTTTCTTT. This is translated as CSVVGTGNTEAFF.